A selection of T cell receptor beta chains follows, all from one sample in a study of graft-versus-host responses after intestinal transplantation. Clones were read by immunoSEQ multiplex PCR, and TCRdb kept only the in-frame ones, dropping some. The sample lists some 14,000 clones, more than 75% occurring once. This material consisted of bone marrow, taken 125 days after intestinal transplantation. All receptors derive from a human patient who received an intestinal transplant, so some T cells may come from the graft donor. CDR3s include the opening cysteine and the closing phenylalanine or tryptophan. Fields, in order: J gene, clone size, V gene, CDR3 length, D gene, CDR3 protein, CDR3 DNA. A D gene is named only where the DNA matches it firmly. Expanded clones get a size class; other rows say once, few or many, or leave the size out.

>TRBJ1-1|-|TRBV5-6|16|-
CASSFRTGHRNTEAFF
TGTGCCAGCAGCTTTAGAACGGGACACAGAAACACTGAAGCTTTCTTT
>TRBJ2-1|-|TRBV28|13|-
CASSLTAYNEQFF
TGTGCCAGCAGTTTAACCGCCTACAATGAGCAGTTCTTC
>TRBJ1-2|-|TRBV28|16|TRBD1
CASSHWTGGDINGYTF
TGTGCCAGCAGCCACTGGACAGGGGGCGATATTAATGGCTACACCTTC
>TRBJ2-7|-|TRBV28|20|TRBD2
CASSLQGLASGNPNSYEQYF
TGTGCCAGCAGTTTACAGGGGCTGGCTAGCGGGAACCCTAACTCCTACGAGCAGTACTTC
>TRBJ1-1|-|TRBV7-3|13|TRBD1
CASSLDRGTEAFF
TGTGCCAGCAGCTTGGACAGGGGAACTGAAGCTTTCTTT
>TRBJ2-7|-|TRBV19|15|-
CASSIRDPGSYEQYF
TGTGCCAGTAGTATCCGGGACCCGGGGTCCTACGAGCAGTACTTC
>TRBJ2-3|once|TRBV7-3|12|-
CASSFIDGTQYF
TGTGCCAGCAGCTTCATTGATGGTACGCAGTATTTT
>TRBJ1-2|-|TRBV5-6|14|-
CASSLAGSRYGYTF
TGTGCCAGCAGCTTAGCAGGGTCAAGATATGGCTACACCTTC
>TRBJ1-1|-|TRBV14|15|-
CASSPLSTRLTEAFF
TGTGCCAGCAGCCCCCTTTCGACAAGGCTGACTGAAGCTTTCTTT
>TRBJ2-5|-|TRBV5-6|14|-
CASSLGTLQETQYF
TGTGCCAGCAGCCTGGGGACTCTCCAAGAGACCCAGTACTTC
>TRBJ2-2|-|TRBV7-9|12|TRBD1
CASSPDRGELFF
TGTGCCAGCAGCCCGGACAGGGGGGAGCTGTTTTTT
>TRBJ2-4|-|TRBV19|14|-
CASSPPIVANIQYF
TGTGCCAGTAGTCCCCCTATTGTTGCAAACATTCAGTACTTC
>TRBJ2-7|once|TRBV7-9|15|-
CASSLVPSGLYEQYF
TGTGCCAGCAGCTTAGTCCCCAGCGGATTATACGAGCAGTACTTC
>TRBJ1-2|-|TRBV7-8|16|-
CASSLVRLTVNYGYTF
TGTGCCAGCAGCTTAGTTAGGTTGACGGTGAACTATGGCTACACCTTC
>TRBJ1-4|-|TRBV4-1|16|TRBD1
CASSQGQGAGNEKLFF
TGCGCCAGCAGCCAGGGACAGGGGGCCGGGAATGAAAAACTGTTTTTT
>TRBJ2-4|few|TRBV27|14|-
CASSYSDRSDIQYF
TGTGCCAGCTCCTATTCCGACAGGTCGGACATTCAGTACTTC
>TRBJ2-1|-|TRBV7-3|15|TRBD2
CASSLGTSGIHEQFF
TGTGCCAGCAGCCTAGGGACTAGCGGGATCCATGAGCAGTTCTTC
>TRBJ1-5|-|TRBV28|14|-
CASSTGMGNQPQHF
TGTGCCAGCAGTACAGGGATGGGCAATCAGCCCCAGCATTTT
>TRBJ1-2|-|TRBV10-3|13|-
CAIWGGERSGYTF
TGTGCCATCTGGGGGGGGGAAAGGAGTGGCTACACCTTC
>TRBJ2-2|-|TRBV7-6|16|-
CASSLGSSKHPGELFF
TGTGCCAGCAGCTTAGGGAGTTCTAAGCATCCCGGGGAGCTGTTTTTT
>TRBJ1-1|-|TRBV6-1|11|-
CATRDGPEAFF
TGTGCCACTAGAGACGGGCCTGAAGCTTTCTTT
>TRBJ2-1|-|TRBV28|16|-
CASRKRDTYRGNEQFF
TGTGCCAGCAGAAAACGGGACACCTATAGGGGCAATGAGCAGTTCTTC
>TRBJ1-4|-|TRBV5-4|15|-
CASSLGGGENEKLFF
TGTGCCAGCAGCTTGGGCGGGGGGGAGAATGAAAAACTGTTTTTT
>TRBJ1-2|-|TRBV9|15|TRBD1
CASGAARDRNYGYTF
TGTGCCAGCGGCGCCGCCCGGGACAGAAACTATGGCTACACCTTC
>TRBJ1-2|-|TRBV7-8|13|-
CASSLSRFYGYTF
TGTGCCAGCAGCTTGAGCCGTTTCTATGGCTACACCTTC
>TRBJ2-7|-|TRBV4-1|15|-
CASSHETGYPYEQYF
TGCGCCAGCAGCCACGAAACAGGGTACCCCTACGAGCAGTACTTC